These 24 T cell receptor beta chains were sequenced from one sample in a study of OX40 agonist ivuxolimab in advanced cancers. The repertoire was sequenced with immunoSEQ multiplex PCR; TCRdb's copy has only in-frame clones and lacks some. The table shows some 110,000 clones, with less than 95% occurring only once. The sample consisted of CD4+ or CD8+ T cells sorted from blood, taken in a trial of the OX40 agonist ivuxolimab. The receptors derive from an adult with an advanced solid tumor such as melanoma, head and neck, liver or kidney cancer.

The CDR3 loop reads CASSFGGTGETQYF. The CDR3 DNA is TGTGCCAGCAGCTTTGGAGGGACCGGGGAGACCCAGTACTTC. The gene calls are TRBV11-2 and TRBJ2-5; maybe TRBD2 (6 bases). V lost 3 bases to trimming and J lost 5 bases, with 13 bases between them. The CDR3 is made up of 14 amino acids. CDR1 and CDR2 from the germline V gene are SGHAT and FQNNGV.

The V and J genes are TRBV5-1 and TRBJ2-7; 8 positions match TRBD1. J was trimmed by 4 bases and V by 4 bases; bases with no gene match: 10. The CDR3 runs 15 residues. CDR1 is SGHRS and CDR2 is YFSETQ in the germline V gene. The CDR3 region is CASSPKWDRTYEQYF. The CDR3 nucleotides read TGCGCCAGCAGCCCCAAGTGGGACAGGACATACGAGCAGTACTTC.

V is TRBV7-2 and J is TRBJ1-4; 8 bases fit TRBD1. This CDR3 is built from 14 residues. CDR1 SGHTA and CDR2 FQGNSA come from the germline V gene. The V gene end was trimmed by 1 base and the J gene end by 5 bases; junction bases not matched to a gene: 0. Here the CDR3 reads CASSLGQGNEKLFF. CDR3 bases: TGTGCCAGCAGCTTAGGACAGGGGAATGAAAAACTGTTTTTT.

The V and J genes are TRBV18 and TRBJ2-5; 8 bases match TRBD2. The DNA end is a closer match to TRBJ2-7, so the J assignment may be wrong. Germline V gene sequence: CDR1 KGHSH, CDR2 LQKENI. This CDR3 spans 13 amino acids. CDR3 loop: CASSPRGGYEQYF. CDR3 DNA: TGTGCCAGCTCACCCCGGGGGGGGTACGAGCAGTACTTC.

CDR3 DNA sequence: TGTGCCAGCAGCTCTCGGCCGTCTCCAGGACGAAACACCATATATTTT. Its protein is CASSSRPSPGRNTIYF. The genes are TRBV13 and TRBJ1-3; D unresolved. Per germline, CDR1 PRHDT and CDR2 FYEKMQ (reference sequence). V lost 4 bases and J 5 bases, leaving 18 bases between the germline ends. The CDR3 is 16 amino acids.

The chain carries TRBV5-4 and TRBJ1-2, with TRBD1 as a possible D gene (6 bases). The CDR3 has 14 amino acids. V lost 2 bases and J lost 1, with 9 bases in between. Per germline, CDR1 SGHNT and CDR2 YYREEE (reference sequence). This chain's CDR3 is CASSLVDSNYGYTF. CDR3 nucleotide sequence: TGTGCCAGCAGCTTAGTGGACAGTAACTATGGCTACACCTTC.

The chain uses TRBV7-2 and TRBJ1-1; TRBD1 might be the D (5 bases). The CDR3 extends over 13 amino acids. CDR1 is SGHTA, CDR2 FQGNSA, per germline. Between the trimmed V and J ends, which lost 0 bases and 10 bases, there was a span of 12 bases. For the CDR3, the DNA is TGTGCCAGCAGCTTAGCCAGTATCGGGGGAGCTTTCTTT. Translated: CASSLASIGGAFF.

This sequence joins TRBV6-5 and TRBJ1-2; tentative D call: TRBD1 (5 bases). This CDR3 has 14 amino acids. Between the trimmed V and J ends, which lost 4 bases and 5 bases, there was a span of 14 bases. From germline, CDR1 is MNHEY and CDR2 SVGAGI. CDR3 region: CASSWDGAPYGYTF. CDR3 coding DNA: TGTGCCAGCAGTTGGGACGGTGCACCTTATGGCTACACCTTC.

This clone was seen just once. The chain is built from TRBV7-2 and TRBJ1-1; D not resolved. The CDR3 is 11 amino acids. Germline CDR1 is SGHTA and CDR2 is FQGNSA. V dropped 3 bases and J dropped 11 bases, with 10 bases sitting between them. CDR3 amino acids: CASSFLARAFF. The CDR3 nucleotides read TGTGCCAGCAGCTTTTTAGCGCGGGCTTTCTTT.

The chain uses TRBV7-9 and TRBJ2-2, with D unresolved. Germline CDR1 SEHNR, CDR2 FQNEAQ (reference sequence). The CDR3 length is 13 residues. V was cut by 5 bases and J by 5 bases, with 9 bases left in between. CDR3 DNA: TGTGCCAGCAGCCCTTTGCAGACCGGGGAGCTGTTTTTT. As protein: CASSPLQTGELFF.

The chain carries TRBV19 and TRBJ1-5; no clear D gene. V was clipped by 5 bases and J by 7 bases, with 15 bases between them. The CDR3 has 14 amino acids. Germline loops: CDR1 LNHDA, CDR2 SQIVND (reference sequence). The CDR3 nucleotides are TGTGCCAGTAGTGGACGTCGAGGCAGGCAGCCCCAGCATTTT. This gives the protein CASSGRRGRQPQHF.

The chain joins TRBV30 to TRBJ1-2, with TRBD1 matching over 8 bases. Unmatched junction bases numbered 7, after V lost 7 bases and J lost 0 bases. Germline V gene sequence: CDR1 GTSNPN, CDR2 SVGIG (reference sequence). CDR3 size: 14 residues. The CDR3 loop reads CALPGTGANYGYTF. In DNA form, the CDR3 reads TGTGCCTTGCCCGGGACAGGAGCTAACTATGGCTACACCTTC.

The chain employs TRBV14 and TRBJ1-1; perhaps TRBD1 as D (5 bases). This CDR3 comprises 18 residues. Trimming pared 1 base from V and 4 bases from J, leaving 22 bases between. Germline CDR1 reads SGHDN; CDR2 reads FVKESK. DNA of the CDR3: TGTGCCAGCAGCCAAGTACGTTTGCTTCAGGGAGATGGCACTGAAGCTTTCTTT. Amino acids: CASSQVRLLQGDGTEAFF.

This clone was seen a single time. The chain links TRBV27 to TRBJ2-1, with D maybe TRBD2 (6 bases). The CDR3 consists of 13 residues. With 6 bases removed from V and 11 bases from J, the gap between germline ends came to 17 bases. The germline V gene has CDR1 MNHEY and CDR2 SMNVEV (reference sequence). Here the CDR3 reads CASRPSGTGKQFF. The CDR3 nucleotides read TGTGCCAGCAGACCCTCCGGGACTGGCAAGCAGTTCTTC.

The chain has TRBV6-6 and TRBJ2-7; 7 bases agree with TRBD1. The CDR3 is 12 amino acids. V lost 8 bases and J lost 5; bases outside the gene matches: 6. Germline lookup yields CDR1 MNHNY and CDR2 SVGAGI (reference sequence). CDR3 in amino acids: CASQTGSHEQYF. The DNA of the CDR3 is TGTGCCAGCCAGACAGGGTCCCACGAGCAGTACTTC.

The rearrangement joins TRBV19 to TRBJ2-7; no firm D call. CDR1 is LNHDA, CDR2 SQIVND, per germline (reference sequence). This CDR3 has 15 amino acids. V dropped 1 base and J dropped 3 bases, with 13 bases sitting between them. CDR3 DNA sequence: TGTGCCAGTAGTATAGGGGCTGACAAGTACTACGAGCAGTACTTC. It yields the protein CASSIGADKYYEQYF.

J is TRBJ2-3 and V is TRBV2; TRBD2 matches at 7 bases. The CDR3 runs to 13 residues. Trimming removed 6 bases from V and 5 bases from J; junction bases left unmatched: 5. Germline lookup yields CDR1 SNHLY and CDR2 FYNNEI. The CDR3 loop reads CASSWRERDTQYF. CDR3 DNA sequence: TGTGCCAGCAGCTGGCGGGAGAGAGATACGCAGTATTTT. The whole variable domain, filled in from reference TRBV2 and TRBJ2-3, reads EPEVTQTPSHQVTQMGQEVILRCVPISNHLYFYWYRQILGQKVEFLVSFYNNEISEKSEIFDDQFSVERPDGSNFTLKIRSTKLEDSAMYFCASSWRERDTQYFGPGTRLTVL.

This sequence joins TRBV25-1 and TRBJ2-3, with D possibly matching TRBD2 (6 bases). Germline CDR1 and CDR2: MGHDK and SYGVNS. This CDR3 is built from 13 residues. V shed 8 bases and J shed 4 bases, with 13 bases lying between them. The CDR3: CASCQPGADTQYF. CDR3 in DNA: TGTGCCAGCTGCCAACCGGGGGCAGATACGCAGTATTTT.

The chain joins TRBV2 to TRBJ1-5; 8 nucleotides match TRBD1. Unmatched junction bases numbered 9, after V lost 1 base and J lost 7 bases. CDR3 length: 16 amino acids. Germline assignment: CDR1 SNHLY and CDR2 FYNNEI. The CDR3 nucleotides read TGTGCCAGCAGTGAAGAGTCAGGGGGCGCGGGGCAGCCCCAGCATTTT. Translated, it gives CASSEESGGAGQPQHF. Variable domain in full (rest from reference TRBV2 and TRBJ1-5): EPEVTQTPSHQVTQMGQEVILRCVPISNHLYFYWYRQILGQKVEFLVSFYNNEISEKSEIFDDQFSVERPDGSNFTLKIRSTKLEDSAMYFCASSEESGGAGQPQHFGDGTRLSIL.

CDR3 in amino acids: CASSWNRGSYEQYF. Written as DNA, the CDR3 is TGTGCCAGCAGCTGGAACAGGGGATCCTACGAGCAGTACTTC. The chain links TRBV5-5 to TRBJ2-7; the match to TRBD1 covers 7 bases. Germline loops: CDR1 SGHKS, CDR2 YYEKEE (reference sequence). The CDR3 has 14 amino acids. The trim removed 3 bases at V and 1 base at J, leaving 4 bases unmatched.

V and J are TRBV6-4 and TRBJ1-6; TRBD1 agrees at 7 bases. Germline CDR1 and CDR2: MRHNA and SNTAGT. After removal of 8 bases from V and 9 bases from J, the junction contained 7 bases not matched to a gene. This CDR3 contains 13 residues. The DNA of the CDR3 is TGTGCCAGCTACAGGGGAAGGTTTTCACCCCTCCACTTT. Amino acid sequence: CASYRGRFSPLHF.

V gene TRBV28 combines with J gene TRBJ1-2; D may be TRBD1 (5 bases). Looked up from germline, CDR1 is MDHEN and CDR2 is SYDVKM. V was shortened by 6 bases and J by 7 bases, with 18 bases between the two germline ends. The CDR3 consists of 14 residues. The CDR3 loop reads CASRWRDRSIGYTF. CDR3 nucleotide sequence: TGTGCCAGCAGATGGCGGGACCGCTCTATTGGCTACACCTTC.

The chain's CDR3 is CAWSPGTGFSYNEQFF. Written as DNA, the CDR3 is TGTGCCTGGAGCCCCGGGACAGGATTCTCCTACAATGAGCAGTTCTTC. V gene TRBV30 combines with J gene TRBJ2-1, with TRBD1 identical over 8 bases. CDR3 size: 16 residues. In germline, CDR1 is GTSNPN, CDR2 SVGIG (reference sequence). The V segment lost 3 bases and the J segment 0 bases; nucleotides outside the gene matches: 7.

The genes are TRBV5-5 and TRBJ2-7; 9 nucleotides line up with TRBD1. The ends lost 0 bases at V and 6 bases at J; junction bases unmatched: 4. Germline V gives CDR1 SGHKS, CDR2 YYEKEE (reference sequence). This CDR3 has 14 residues. The CDR3 loop reads CASSLGGQGLEQYF. CDR3 coding DNA: TGTGCCAGCAGCTTGGGTGGACAGGGGCTCGAGCAGTACTTC.